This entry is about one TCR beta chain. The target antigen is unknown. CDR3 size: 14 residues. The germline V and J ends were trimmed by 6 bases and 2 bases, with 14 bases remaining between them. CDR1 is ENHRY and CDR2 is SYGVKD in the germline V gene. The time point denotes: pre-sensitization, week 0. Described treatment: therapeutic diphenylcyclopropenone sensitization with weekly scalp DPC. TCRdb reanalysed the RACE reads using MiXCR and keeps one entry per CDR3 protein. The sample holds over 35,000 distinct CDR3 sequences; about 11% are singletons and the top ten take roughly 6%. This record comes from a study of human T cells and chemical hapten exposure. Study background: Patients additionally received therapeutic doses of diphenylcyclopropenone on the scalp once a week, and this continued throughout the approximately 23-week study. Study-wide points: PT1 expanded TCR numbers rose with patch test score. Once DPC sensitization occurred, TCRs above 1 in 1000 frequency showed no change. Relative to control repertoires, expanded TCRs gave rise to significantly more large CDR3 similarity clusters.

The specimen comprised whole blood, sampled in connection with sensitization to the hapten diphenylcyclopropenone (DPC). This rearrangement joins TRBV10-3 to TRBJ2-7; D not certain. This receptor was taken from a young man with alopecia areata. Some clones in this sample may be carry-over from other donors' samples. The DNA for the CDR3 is TGTGCCATCAGAAGCTCCAGAACCACCTACGAGCAGTACTTC. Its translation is CAIRSSRTTYEQYF.